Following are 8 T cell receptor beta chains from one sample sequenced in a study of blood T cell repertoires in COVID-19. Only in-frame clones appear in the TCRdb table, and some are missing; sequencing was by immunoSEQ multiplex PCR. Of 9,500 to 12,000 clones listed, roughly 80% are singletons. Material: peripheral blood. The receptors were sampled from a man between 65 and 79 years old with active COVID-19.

CDR3 DNA sequence: TGTGCCAGCAGTCCATATGGGGGCGCTTCAAATGGCTACACCTTC. It specifies CASSPYGGASNGYTF. This chain connects TRBV27 to TRBJ1-2, with a possible D match to TRBD1 (6 bases). V was pared by 5 bases and J by 6 bases, with 19 bases between. Germline V gives CDR1 MNHEY, CDR2 SMNVEV (reference sequence). The CDR3 length is 15 residues.

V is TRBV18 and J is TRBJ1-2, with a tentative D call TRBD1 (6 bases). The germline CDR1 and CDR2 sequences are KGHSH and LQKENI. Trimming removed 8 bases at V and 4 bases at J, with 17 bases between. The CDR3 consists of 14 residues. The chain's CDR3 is CASTITGRGYGYTF. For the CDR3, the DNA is TGTGCCAGCACAATCACAGGGAGAGGCTATGGCTACACCTTC. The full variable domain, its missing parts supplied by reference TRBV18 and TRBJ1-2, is NAGVMQNPRHLVRRRGQEARLRCSPMKGHSHVYWYRQLPEEGLKFMVYLQKENIIDESGMPKERFSAEFPKEGPSILRIQQVVRGDSAAYFCASTITGRGYGYTFGSGTRLTVV.

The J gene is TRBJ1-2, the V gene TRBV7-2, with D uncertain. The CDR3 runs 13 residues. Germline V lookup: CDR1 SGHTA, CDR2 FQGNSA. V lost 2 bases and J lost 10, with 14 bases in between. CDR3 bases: TGTGCCAGCAGCTTATCGTCCGGGGAATACTACACCTTC. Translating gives CASSLSSGEYYTF.

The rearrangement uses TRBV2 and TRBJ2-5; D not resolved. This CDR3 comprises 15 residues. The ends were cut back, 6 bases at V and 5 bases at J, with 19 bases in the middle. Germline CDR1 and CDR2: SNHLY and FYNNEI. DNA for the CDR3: TGTGCCAGCAGAGCAAGAGGTTTCTTCAACGAGACCCAGTACTTC. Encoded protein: CASRARGFFNETQYF.

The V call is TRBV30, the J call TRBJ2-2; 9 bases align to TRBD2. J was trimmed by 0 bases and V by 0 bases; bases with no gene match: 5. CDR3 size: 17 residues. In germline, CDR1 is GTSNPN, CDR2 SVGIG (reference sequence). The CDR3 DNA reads TGTGCCTGGAGTGTCTGGCGGGGGGGCGCGAACACCGGGGAGCTGTTTTTT. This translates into CAWSVWRGGANTGELFF.

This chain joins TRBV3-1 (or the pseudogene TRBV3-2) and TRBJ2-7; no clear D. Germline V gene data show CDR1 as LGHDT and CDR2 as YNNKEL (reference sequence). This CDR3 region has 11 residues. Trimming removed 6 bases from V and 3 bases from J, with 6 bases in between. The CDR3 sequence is CASSTVYEQYF. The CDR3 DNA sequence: TGTGCCAGCAGTACAGTCTACGAGCAGTACTTC.

The CDR3 region is CAWSVKWDRGQRLGANVLTF. The CDR3, as DNA: TGTGCCTGGAGTGTAAAGTGGGACAGGGGGCAAAGGCTGGGGGCCAACGTCCTGACTTTC. The chain couples TRBV30 to TRBJ2-6; 12 bases match TRBD1. With V trimmed by 0 bases and J by 4 bases, 13 bases remained unmatched. The length of the CDR3 is 20 residues. CDR1 and CDR2 (germline): GTSNPN, SVGIG (reference sequence).

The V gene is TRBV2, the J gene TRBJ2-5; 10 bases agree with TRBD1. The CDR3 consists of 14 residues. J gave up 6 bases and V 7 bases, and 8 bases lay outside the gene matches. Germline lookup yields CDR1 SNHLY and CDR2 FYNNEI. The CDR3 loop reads CASTRDRGTKTQYF. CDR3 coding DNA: TGTGCCAGCACCCGGGACAGGGGAACGAAGACCCAGTACTTC.